The T cell receptor beta chain under discussion was sequenced for a study of blood T cell repertoires in COVID-19. Study details: Both acute and convalescent COVID-19 samples were obtained from the United States, Italy and Spain. PBMCs, B-cell-depleted T cells, or T cells provided the cDNA or gDNA that made up the material.

The trim removed 7 bases at V and 14 bases at J, leaving 12 bases unmatched. The CDR3 consists of 14 residues. The germline CDR1 and CDR2 sequences are SNHLY and FYNNEI. Clones were sequenced by immunoSEQ multiplex PCR, and TCRdb holds only the in-frame ones, with some missing. In the table there are some 52,000 clones, under 90% of which are singletons. Material for sequencing was peripheral blood. This TCR was sampled from a human donor in a cohort sampled during active COVID-19. The chain uses TRBV2 and TRBJ2-1; 12 nucleotides match TRBD2. DNA of the CDR3: TGTGCCAGCACCTCCGGGACTAGCGGGCGACAGGAGTTCTTC. Translation gives CASTSGTSGRQEFF.